The sequence of this T cell receptor beta chain was determined in a study of T cell responses to AZD1222 COVID-19 vaccine. Whole-study results and caveats: Only a handful of AZD1222 recipients were seropositive at baseline. A mostly white British donor set with more females was recruited, and clonal diversity was possibly underestimated. Dominant CD4 TCR responses targeted spike regions 160-218 and 743-854.

The protocol was immunoSEQ multiplex PCR, while the TCRdb copy is restricted to in-frame clones and leaves out a portion. The table lists around 120,000 clones, about 92% of them singletons, with about 5% in the top ten. The CDR3 spans 15 residues. The germline CDR1 and CDR2 sequences are LNHDA and SQIVND (reference sequence). V shed 5 bases and J 13 bases; nucleotides not matched to a gene: 15. On this clone itself: What it binds is not known.

The receptor was derived from an adult who received the AZD1222 COVID-19 vaccine. Here the sequenced sample was peripheral blood, taken 28 days after the second AZD1222 dose. The chain has TRBV19 and TRBJ1-5, with 9 bases aligning to TRBD1. In nucleotides, the CDR3 is TGTGCCAGTAGTCGGGCCGGGACAGGGCCCGCTGAACAGCATTTT. Protein sequence: CASSRAGTGPAEQHF.